A single sample is the source of the 21 T cell receptor beta chains below, sequenced in a study of T cells in Graves' hyperthyroidism and ophthalmopathy. Researchers took RNA transcripts and amplified the TCR beta CDR3 regions from them. Initially, a first-round RT-PCR of the TCR CDR3 employed the HTBI primer set. Each CDR3 protein is one row after TCRdb ran MiXCR on the multiplex PCR reads. The repertoire consists of about 350,000 distinct CDR3 sequences, with approximately 13% occurring once and the leading ten covering approximately 23%. Sequencing was carried out using blood. The source is a woman younger than 45 with Graves' hyperthyroidism.

This clonotype was detected only a few times. The chain has TRBV7-2 and TRBJ1-5; no firm D call. V dropped 5 bases and J dropped 0 bases, with 8 bases sitting between them. Per the germline V gene, CDR1 is SGHTA and CDR2 is FQGNSA. This CDR3 contains 14 residues. CDR3 protein: CASSVQSSNQPQHF. The CDR3 bases are TGTGCCAGCAGCGTCCAGAGTAGCAATCAGCCCCAGCATTTT.

There are a few counts of this clonotype. V is TRBV20-1 and J is TRBJ2-1; D is unresolved. CDR1 is DFQATT, CDR2 SNEGSKA, per germline (reference sequence). The germline V and J ends were trimmed by 3 bases and 5 bases, with 8 bases remaining between them. This CDR3 spans 12 amino acids. DNA for the CDR3: TGCAGTGCTAGTCTCGGTCACAATGAGCAGTTCTTC. It codes for CSASLGHNEQFF.

This clonotype was counted many times. The CDR3 nucleotides are TGTGCCAGCAGTGTACAGGACACTGAAGCTTTCTTT. Protein: CASSVQDTEAFF. The chain combines TRBV6-1 with TRBJ1-1; a possible D gene is TRBD1 (5 bases). This CDR3 has 12 residues. Germline lookup yields CDR1 MNHNS and CDR2 SASEGT. Trimming took off 4 bases at V and 3 bases at J, with 6 bases between the two ends.

This clonotype has a single count. It may be a read error: a sequence one base away is much more abundant. The chain recombines TRBV20-1 with TRBJ2-1; the match to TRBD2 covers 13 bases. With 6 bases clipped from V and 1 base from J, the junction kept 9 bases outside the gene matches. Germline CDR1 is DFQATT and CDR2 is SNEGSKA (reference sequence). There are 17 residues in the CDR3. This chain's CDR3 is CSATRTSGRVSYNEQFF. The CDR3 DNA is TGCAGTGCGACCAGGACTAGCGGGAGAGTTTCCTACAATGAGCAGTTCTTC.

In this sample, this clonotype turned up a few times. The genes are TRBV3-1 and TRBJ1-2, with a tentative D call TRBD1 (5 bases). V lost 3 bases to trimming and J lost 4 bases, with 9 bases between them. Looked up from germline, CDR1 is LGHDT and CDR2 is YNNKEL (reference sequence). The CDR3 length is 13 residues. The CDR3 DNA sequence: TGTGCCAGCAGCCAGCCTGGGGGCTATGGCTACACCTTC. Residues: CASSQPGGYGYTF.

This clonotype turned up a few times. The genes are TRBV6-1 and TRBJ2-4; perhaps TRBD1 as D (5 bases). V lost 7 bases and J 0 bases, leaving 10 bases between the germline ends. CDR1 is MNHNS, CDR2 SASEGT, per germline. This CDR3 spans 14 amino acids. For the CDR3, the DNA is TGTGCCAGCACTCAACAGGTAGCCAAAAACATTCAGTACTTC. Its protein is CASTQQVAKNIQYF.

This clonotype was recorded at least ten times. The chain carries TRBV10-3 and TRBJ2-1; maybe TRBD1 (5 bases). V dropped 0 bases and J dropped 2 bases, with 11 bases sitting between them. The CDR3 is made up of 16 amino acids. The germline CDR1 and CDR2 sequences are ENHRY and SYGVKD. The CDR3 loop reads CAISESQVSPYNEQFF. The CDR3 nucleotides read TGTGCCATCAGTGAGTCACAGGTTTCCCCCTACAATGAGCAGTTCTTC.

V usage is TRBV7-8 and J usage is TRBJ2-1; 8 bases align to TRBD2. Trimming took 4 bases from V and 8 from J; bases not matched to a gene: 16. Germline CDR1 reads SGHVS; CDR2 reads FQNEAQ. The CDR3 runs 17 residues. CDR3 coding DNA: TGTGCCAGCAGCTCGCTTGGGGTAGCGGGACCTCGGGATGAGCAGTTCTTC. This gives the protein CASSSLGVAGPRDEQFF.

The J gene is TRBJ2-3, the V gene TRBV19, with D tentatively TRBD2 (6 bases). Germline CDR1 LNHDA, CDR2 SQIVND (reference sequence). The CDR3 sequence is 13 residues long. V was cut by 3 bases and J by 4 bases, with 8 bases left in between. The CDR3 here is CASSMGGADTQYF. In nucleotides, the CDR3 is TGTGCCAGTAGTATGGGAGGAGCAGATACGCAGTATTTT.

There are a few counts of this clonotype. This chain uses TRBV20-1 with TRBJ1-2; D is possibly TRBD1 (5 bases). V gave up 4 bases and J gave up 12 bases, with 18 bases separating them. Germline CDR1 is DFQATT and CDR2 is SNEGSKA (reference sequence). The CDR3 is 12 residues long. As DNA, the CDR3 is TGCAGTGCTACCCCTGGACAAGCTTCTGACACCTTC. It translates to CSATPGQASDTF.

The CDR3 protein is CAWSVGGNYNEQFF. Here the CDR3 DNA reads TGTGCCTGGAGTGTCGGTGGGAATTACAATGAGCAGTTCTTC. V gene TRBV30 combines with J gene TRBJ2-1; D is unclear. The ends were cut back, 0 bases at V and 4 bases at J, with 10 bases in the middle. Per the germline V gene, CDR1 is GTSNPN and CDR2 is SVGIG (reference sequence). The CDR3 runs to 14 residues.

Ten or more counts support this clonotype. The rearrangement joins TRBV29-1 to TRBJ1-1; no definite D call. Germline CDR1 reads SQVTM; CDR2 reads ANQGSEA. The CDR3 runs to 12 residues. V dropped 5 bases and J dropped 5 bases, with 12 bases sitting between them. Here the CDR3 DNA reads TGCAGCGTTTGGGGTTGGAGGACTGAAGCTTTCTTT. This sequence encodes CSVWGWRTEAFF.

This clonotype occurred a few times. The V and J genes are TRBV12-3 or TRBV12-4 and TRBJ2-2; no firm D call. The CDR3 sequence is 12 residues long. Deletions cut 6 bases from V and 6 bases from J, with 8 bases between. The CDR3 sequence: CASRLLSGELFF. For the CDR3, the DNA is TGTGCCAGCAGATTGTTGTCCGGGGAGCTGTTTTTT.

This clonotype showed up many times. Written as DNA, the CDR3 is TGTGCCAGCAGTGAAATGTGGTTGTACTCGGACACCGGGGAGCTGTTTTTT. Its translation is CASSEMWLYSDTGELFF. The chain couples TRBV2 to TRBJ2-2, with D uncertain. Trimming left V 2 bases short and J 3 bases short, with 16 bases between. The CDR3 is 17 amino acids. Germline CDR1 reads SNHLY; CDR2 reads FYNNEI.

The count of this clonotype is one. The chain recombines TRBV2 with TRBJ1-5; D may be TRBD1 (5 bases). V was clipped by 4 bases and J by 4 bases, with 14 bases between them. The CDR3 totals 15 residues. CDR1 and CDR2 (germline): SNHLY, FYNNEI. CDR3 sequence (DNA): TGTGCCAGCAGTGCCCGGGACGGAACAAATCAGCCCCAGCATTTT. Encoded protein: CASSARDGTNQPQHF.

This clonotype was seen many times. The chain links TRBV4-2 to TRBJ2-3; D is unclear. Germline V gene lookup returns CDR1 LGHNA and CDR2 YNFKEQ. The CDR3 is 12 residues long. V dropped 0 bases and J dropped 4 bases, with 2 bases sitting between them. The CDR3: CASSQDSDTQYF. CDR3 DNA sequence: TGTGCCAGCAGCCAAGACTCAGATACGCAGTATTTT.

A note on this clonotype: A read error is possible here, since a much larger clone lies one base away. The CDR3 here is CASQRRAGNSPLHF. The DNA for the CDR3 is TGTGCCAGCCAACGGCGCGCCGGGAATTCACCCCTCCACTTT. V is TRBV2 and J is TRBJ1-6; unclear D gene. This CDR3 region has 14 residues. V shed 8 bases and J shed 7 bases, with 15 bases lying between them. Germline V CDR1 and CDR2: SNHLY, FYNNEI.

This clonotype was counted ten times or more. This chain joins TRBV12-3 or TRBV12-4 and TRBJ1-1; tentative D call: TRBD1 (6 bases). This CDR3 has 13 residues. Trimming shortened V by 3 bases and J by 6 bases, and 11 bases separated the two germline ends. The chain's CDR3 is CASSLVGGSEAFF. The DNA for the CDR3 is TGTGCCAGCAGTTTGGTAGGGGGATCTGAAGCTTTCTTT.

This clonotype was seen a few times. This chain links TRBV20-1 with TRBJ1-4, with a tentative D call TRBD1 (5 bases). The germline V gene has CDR1 DFQATT and CDR2 SNEGSKA (reference sequence). CDR3 size: 15 residues. Trimming pared 0 bases from V and 5 bases from J, leaving 13 bases between. The CDR3 region is CSARDESRVNEKLFF. The CDR3 region has the DNA TGCAGTGCTAGAGATGAGTCCAGGGTGAATGAAAAACTGTTTTTT.

The gene calls are TRBV7-3 and TRBJ2-6, with TRBD1 as a possible D gene (5 bases). The CDR3 contains 18 residues. The V gene lost 4 bases and the J gene lost 1 base, with 17 bases spanning the gap. Germline V gene lookup returns CDR1 SGHTA and CDR2 FQGTGA. CDR3: CASSSTELLWSGANVLTF. CDR3 nucleotides: TGTGCCAGCAGCTCGACAGAGCTACTATGGTCTGGGGCCAACGTCCTGACTTTC.

At least ten counts were recorded for this clonotype. The J gene is TRBJ2-3, the V gene TRBV11-2; D possibly corresponds to TRBD2 (5 bases). V lost 4 bases to trimming and J lost 0 bases, with 11 bases between them. The CDR3 totals 15 residues. From germline, CDR1 is SGHAT and CDR2 FQNNGV. This CDR3 reads CASSSSGISTDTQYF. The CDR3 coding sequence is TGTGCCAGCAGCTCCTCCGGGATAAGCACAGATACGCAGTATTTT.